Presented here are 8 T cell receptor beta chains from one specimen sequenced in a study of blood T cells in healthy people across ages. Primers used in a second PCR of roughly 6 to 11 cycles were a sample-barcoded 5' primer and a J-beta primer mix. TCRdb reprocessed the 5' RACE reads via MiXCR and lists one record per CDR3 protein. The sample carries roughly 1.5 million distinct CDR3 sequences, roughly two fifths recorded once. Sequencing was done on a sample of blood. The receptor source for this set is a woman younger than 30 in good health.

The CDR3 loop is CASSQMLRTEAFF. The DNA for the CDR3 is TGCGCCAGCAGCCAAATGTTGCGCACTGAAGCTTTCTTT. The rearrangement uses TRBV4-1 and TRBJ1-1; no reliable D call. Trimming pared 2 bases from V and 4 bases from J, leaving 8 bases between. This CDR3 is built from 13 residues. CDR1 is MGHRA and CDR2 is YSYEKL in the germline V gene.

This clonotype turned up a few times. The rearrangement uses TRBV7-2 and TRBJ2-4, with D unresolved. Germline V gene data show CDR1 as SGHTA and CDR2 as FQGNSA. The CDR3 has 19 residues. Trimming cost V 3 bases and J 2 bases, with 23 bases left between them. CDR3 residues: CASSLPPWQTPLPKNIQYF. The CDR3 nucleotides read TGTGCCAGCAGCTTGCCTCCGTGGCAGACCCCTTTGCCCAAAAACATTCAGTACTTC.

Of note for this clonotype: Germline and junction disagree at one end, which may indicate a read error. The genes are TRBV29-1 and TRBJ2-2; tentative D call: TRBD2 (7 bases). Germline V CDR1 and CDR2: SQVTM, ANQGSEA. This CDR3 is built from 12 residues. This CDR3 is CSVEDRRGGLFF. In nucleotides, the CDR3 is TGCAGCGTTGAAGATAGGAGGGGGGGGCTGTTTTTT.

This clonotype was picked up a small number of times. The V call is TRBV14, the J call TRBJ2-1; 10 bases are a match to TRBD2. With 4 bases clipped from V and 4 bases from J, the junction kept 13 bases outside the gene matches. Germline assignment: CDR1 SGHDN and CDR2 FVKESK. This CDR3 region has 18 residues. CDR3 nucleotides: TGTGCCAGCAGCCCACTAGCGGGGACCGCATCTTATTACAATGAGCAGTTCTTC. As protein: CASSPLAGTASYYNEQFF.

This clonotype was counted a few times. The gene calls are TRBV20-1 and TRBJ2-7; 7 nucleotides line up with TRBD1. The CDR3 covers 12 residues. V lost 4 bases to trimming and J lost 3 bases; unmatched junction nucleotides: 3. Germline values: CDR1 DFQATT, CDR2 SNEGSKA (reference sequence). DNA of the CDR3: TGCAGTGCTACCCGGGACAGCTACGAGCAGTACTTC. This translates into CSATRDSYEQYF.

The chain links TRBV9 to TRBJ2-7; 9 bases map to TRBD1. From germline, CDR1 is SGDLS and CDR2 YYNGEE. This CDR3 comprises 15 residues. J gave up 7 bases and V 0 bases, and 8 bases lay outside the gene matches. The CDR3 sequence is CASSVEGTGLGEQYF. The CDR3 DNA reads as TGTGCCAGCAGCGTAGAAGGGACAGGGTTGGGTGAGCAGTACTTC. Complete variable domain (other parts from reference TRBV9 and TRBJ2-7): DSGVTQTPKHLITATGQRVTLRCSPRSGDLSVYWYQQSLDQGLQFLIQYYNGEERAKGNILERFSAQQFPDLHSELNLSSLELGDSALYFCASSVEGTGLGEQYFGPGTRLTVT.

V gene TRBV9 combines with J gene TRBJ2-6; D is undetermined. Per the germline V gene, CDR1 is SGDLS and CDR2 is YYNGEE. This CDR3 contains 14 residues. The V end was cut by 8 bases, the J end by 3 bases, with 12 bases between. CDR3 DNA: TGTGCCAGTAGCATAGGAAATGGGGCCAACGTCCTGACTTTC. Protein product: CASSIGNGANVLTF.

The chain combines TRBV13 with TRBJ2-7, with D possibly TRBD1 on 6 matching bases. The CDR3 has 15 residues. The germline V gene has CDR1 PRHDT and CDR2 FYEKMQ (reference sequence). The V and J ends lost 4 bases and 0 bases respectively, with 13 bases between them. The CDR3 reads CASSSAGVSSYEQYF. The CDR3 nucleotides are TGTGCCAGCAGCTCAGCAGGGGTGAGCTCCTACGAGCAGTACTTC.